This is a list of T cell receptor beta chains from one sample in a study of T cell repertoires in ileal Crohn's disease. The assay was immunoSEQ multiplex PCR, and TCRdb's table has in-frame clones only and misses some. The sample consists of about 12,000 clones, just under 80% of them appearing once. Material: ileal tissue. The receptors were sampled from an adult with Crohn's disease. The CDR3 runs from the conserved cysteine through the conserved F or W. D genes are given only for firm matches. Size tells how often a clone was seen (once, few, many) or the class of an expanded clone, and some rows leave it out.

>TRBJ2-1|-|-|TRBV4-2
TGTGCCAGCAGCCAAGATTGGCTCGGACTGGACCACAATGAGCAGTTCTTC
CASSQDWLGLDHNEQFF
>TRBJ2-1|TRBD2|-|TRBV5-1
TGCGCCAGCAGCTTGGATAGCGGGGGATCCTACAATGAGCAGTTCTTC
CASSLDSGGSYNEQFF
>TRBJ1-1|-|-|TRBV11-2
TGTGCCAGCAGCTTAGAGCAGGGAATGAACACTGAAGCTTTCTTT
CASSLEQGMNTEAFF
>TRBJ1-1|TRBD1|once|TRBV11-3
TGTGCCAGCAGCCGTCCCGGGACAGACTGGAACACTGAAGCTTTCTTT
CASSRPGTDWNTEAFF
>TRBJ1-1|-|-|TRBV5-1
TGCGCCAGCAGCTTCGCAGGGAACACTGAAGCTTTCTTT
CASSFAGNTEAFF
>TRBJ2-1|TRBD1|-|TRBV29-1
TGCAGCGTTGATGGACAGGGATACAATGAGCAGTTCTTC
CSVDGQGYNEQFF
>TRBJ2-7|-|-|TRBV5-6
TGTGCCAGCAGCTTGAATCGGGACGAGCAGTACTTC
CASSLNRDEQYF
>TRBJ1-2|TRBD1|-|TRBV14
TGTGCCAGCAGCCCGGGACAGCACTATGGCTACACCTTC
CASSPGQHYGYTF
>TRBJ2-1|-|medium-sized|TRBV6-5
TGTGCCAGCAGGATAGCAGCGGGTGAGCAGTTCTTC
CASRIAAGEQFF
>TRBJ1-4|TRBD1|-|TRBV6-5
TGTGCCAGCAGTCTTAACAGGGGTCGTGCAAAACTGTTTTTT
CASSLNRGRAKLFF
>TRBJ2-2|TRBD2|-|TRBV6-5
TGTGCCAGCAGTTCGGGACTAGGGCGTGCCGGGGAGCTGTTTTTT
CASSSGLGRAGELFF
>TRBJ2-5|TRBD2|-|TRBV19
TGTGCCAGTAGTAAAGGGACTAGCGGGGACCAAGAGACCCAGTACTTC
CASSKGTSGDQETQYF
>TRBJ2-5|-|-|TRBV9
TGTGCCAGCAGCGTAGGTGGACTGGGGTCTTTTCAAGAGACCCAGTACTTC
CASSVGGLGSFQETQYF
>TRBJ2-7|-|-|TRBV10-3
TGTGCCATCAGTGAGTCCGGGGTAGATCAGTACTTC
CAISESGVDQYF
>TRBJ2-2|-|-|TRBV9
TGTGCCAGCAGCGTAGTGGCTGGTCACACCGGGGAGCTGTTTTTT
CASSVVAGHTGELFF